A single sample gave rise to the 26 T cell receptor beta chains below, sequenced in a study of blood T cell repertoires in COVID-19. Libraries were prepared by immunoSEQ multiplex PCR; TCRdb keeps only in-frame clonotypes and omits some of them. The data show approximately 160,000 clones, about 82% seen once. The material sequenced was peripheral blood. These receptors all come from a man aged 50 or older with active or convalescent COVID-19.

The V and J genes are TRBV28 and TRBJ1-2; D remains unclear. The CDR3 sequence is 16 residues long. V dropped 1 base and J dropped 8 bases, with 20 bases sitting between them. The V gene's germline CDR1 is MDHEN and CDR2 SYDVKM. The chain's CDR3 is CASSLFPLGTPGGYTF. Here the CDR3 DNA reads TGTGCCAGCAGTTTATTCCCATTAGGAACCCCCGGGGGCTACACCTTC.

The chain couples TRBV7-9 to TRBJ2-7; D possibly corresponds to TRBD1 (5 bases). Per the germline V gene, CDR1 is SEHNR and CDR2 is FQNEAQ (reference sequence). The CDR3 is made up of 12 amino acids. V lost 5 bases to trimming and J lost 7 bases, with 12 bases between them. In DNA, the CDR3 is TGTGCCAGCAGCCCCAATAGGGGTGAGCAGTACTTC. Its translation is CASSPNRGEQYF.

The V gene is TRBV3-1 (or the pseudogene TRBV3-2), the J gene TRBJ1-1, with 7 positions matching TRBD1. Germline values: CDR1 LGHDT, CDR2 YNNKEL (reference sequence). CDR3 length: 15 residues. After removal of 6 bases from V and 0 bases from J, the junction contained 7 bases not matched to a gene. CDR3 DNA: TGTGCCAGCAGTATGACAGGGACCATGAACACTGAAGCTTTCTTT. Amino acids: CASSMTGTMNTEAFF.

The rearrangement links TRBV28 to TRBJ2-7, with 7 positions matching TRBD1. This CDR3 has 15 amino acids. Trimming removed 3 bases from V and 2 bases from J; junction bases left unmatched: 7. The germline V gene has CDR1 MDHEN and CDR2 SYDVKM. The CDR3 protein is CASSLVGQEAYEQYF. The CDR3 region has the DNA TGTGCCAGCAGTTTGGTAGGACAGGAGGCCTACGAGCAGTACTTC.

The rearrangement joins TRBV5-8 to TRBJ2-5; 10 bases are shared with TRBD2. Germline V gene lookup returns CDR1 SGHTS and CDR2 YDEGEE. The CDR3 length is 16 residues. V lost 4 bases to trimming and J lost 1 base; unmatched junction nucleotides: 7. DNA for the CDR3: TGTGCCAGCAGCACAGGACTAGCGGCACTCCAAGAGACCCAGTACTTC. It translates to CASSTGLAALQETQYF.

This clone was counted between two and nine times. The chain carries TRBV5-1 and TRBJ2-1; 10 bases match TRBD2. The germline V gene has CDR1 SGHRS and CDR2 YFSETQ. The J segment lost 7 bases and the V segment lost 0 bases, leaving 4 bases of the junction unmatched. This CDR3 comprises 15 residues. CDR3 region: CASSLVLAGENEQFF. In DNA, the CDR3 is TGCGCCAGCAGCTTGGTTCTAGCGGGAGAAAATGAGCAGTTCTTC.

This clone turned up a few times. The CDR3 DNA sequence: TGTGCCAGCAGTGATCAGACAGATACGCAGTATTTT. Protein sequence: CASSDQTDTQYF. The genes are TRBV6-4 and TRBJ2-3; D gene uncertain. Per germline, CDR1 MRHNA and CDR2 SNTAGT. Trimming left V 3 bases short and J 3 bases short, with 4 bases between. The CDR3 loop spans 12 amino acids.

Concerning this clone: This CDR3 is also generated by other DNA sequences in the sample. This chain uses TRBV12-3 or TRBV12-4 with TRBJ1-1; D is perhaps TRBD1 (5 bases). V was shortened by 3 bases and J by 3 bases, with 8 bases between the two germline ends. The CDR3 consists of 13 residues. CDR3 DNA sequence: TGTGCCAGCAGTTTTGGGGGGTACACTGAAGCTTTCTTT. This gives the protein CASSFGGYTEAFF.

The CDR3 DNA sequence: TGCAGCGTTGAAGAGAGAGGGCAGGGGGCGCGAGGGGCCAACGTCCTGACTTTC. As protein: CSVEERGQGARGANVLTF. This chain links TRBV29-1 with TRBJ2-6; 8 nucleotides align to TRBD1. Germline CDR1 SQVTM, CDR2 ANQGSEA. V lost 0 bases and J lost 4; bases outside the gene matches: 11. The CDR3 runs 18 residues. Variable domain in full (rest from reference TRBV29-1 and TRBJ2-6): SAVISQKPSRDICQRGTSLTIQCQVDSQVTMMFWYRQQPGQSLTLIATANQGSEATYESGFVIDKFPISRPNLTFSTLTVSNMSPEDSSIYLCSVEERGQGARGANVLTFGAGSRLTVL.

The chain recombines TRBV7-2 with TRBJ2-7; 12 nucleotides align to TRBD2. Germline assignment: CDR1 SGHTA and CDR2 FQGNSA. V was pared by 4 bases and J by 0 bases, with 1 base of the junction left unmatched. This CDR3 contains 15 residues. The CDR3 DNA is TGTGCCAGCAGCTCGACTAGCGGGAGCTCCTACGAGCAGTACTTC. Its translation: CASSSTSGSSYEQYF.

This clone was recorded only once. The genes are TRBV6-5 and TRBJ1-1, with a tentative D call TRBD1 (5 bases). The CDR3 loop spans 14 amino acids. V lost 5 bases to trimming and J lost 3 bases, with 13 bases between them. Germline lookup yields CDR1 MNHEY and CDR2 SVGAGI. CDR3 loop: CASSTGGGYTEAFF. The CDR3 bases are TGTGCCAGCAGTACCGGTGGGGGGTACACTGAAGCTTTCTTT.

This clone was picked up one time. CDR3 in amino acids: CASSIGQGKNTEAFF. DNA for the CDR3: TGTGCCAGCAGCATTGGACAGGGAAAGAACACTGAAGCTTTCTTT. J is TRBJ1-1 and V is TRBV9; 8 positions agree with TRBD1. Trimming removed 4 bases from V and 1 base from J; junction bases left unmatched: 6. The CDR3 contains 15 residues. CDR1 and CDR2 from the germline V gene are SGDLS and YYNGEE.

The CDR3 DNA reads as TGTGCCAGCAGTGAAGCCCCAGCGGGACTCCAAGAGACCCAGTACTTC. It specifies CASSEAPAGLQETQYF. This chain uses TRBV2 with TRBJ2-5; the match to TRBD2 covers 7 bases. CDR1 and CDR2 (germline): SNHLY, FYNNEI. The trim removed 0 bases at V and 1 base at J, leaving 5 bases unmatched. There are 16 residues in the CDR3.

The V gene is TRBV7-2, the J gene TRBJ2-3, with 7 bases aligning to TRBD2. Unmatched junction bases numbered 4, after V lost 5 bases and J lost 2 bases. Germline CDR1 is SGHTA and CDR2 is FQGNSA. The length of the CDR3 is 14 residues. The CDR3 DNA is TGTGCCAGCAGCCGCGGGACTACCACAGATACGCAGTATTTT. Translation: CASSRGTTTDTQYF.

The J gene is TRBJ1-6, the V gene TRBV6-2 or TRBV6-3; possibly TRBD1 for D (5 bases). Trimming removed 2 bases at V and 10 bases at J, with 15 bases between. The CDR3 consists of 15 residues. Germline V lookup: CDR1 MNHEY, CDR2 SVGEGT. CDR3 coding DNA: TGTGCCAGCAGTTACAGAAGGGGTATTGGGTCACCCCTCCACTTT. Encoded protein: CASSYRRGIGSPLHF.

This rearrangement joins TRBV4-2 to TRBJ1-1; 10 positions match TRBD1. J was trimmed by 4 bases and V by 3 bases; bases with no gene match: 8. Germline V gene lookup returns CDR1 LGHNA and CDR2 YNFKEQ. This CDR3 is 16 amino acids long. CDR3 loop: CASSQTTGGPATEAFF. In nucleotides, the CDR3 is TGTGCCAGCAGCCAGACGACAGGGGGCCCCGCCACTGAAGCTTTCTTT.

The J gene is TRBJ1-1, the V gene TRBV7-9; the match to TRBD1 covers 10 bases. V lost 5 bases and J lost 7; bases outside the gene matches: 13. This CDR3 contains 16 residues. Germline CDR1 SEHNR, CDR2 FQNEAQ (reference sequence). In DNA, the CDR3 is TGTGCCAGCAGCCCCAGGACAGGGGGTAGTTTCGTTGAAGCTTTCTTT. Protein sequence: CASSPRTGGSFVEAFF. Combining the CDR3 with reference TRBV7-9 and TRBJ1-1 gives the whole variable domain DTGVSQNPRHKITKRGQNVTFRCDPISEHNRLYWYRQTLGQGPEFLTYFQNEAQLEKSRLLSDRFSAERPKGSFSTLEIQRTEQGDSAMYLCASSPRTGGSFVEAFFGQGTRLTVV.

The chain uses TRBV7-9 and TRBJ2-5; D is perhaps TRBD2 (5 bases). The V gene's germline CDR1 is SEHNR and CDR2 FQNEAQ (reference sequence). Trimming removed 5 bases from V and 1 base from J, with 20 bases in between. The CDR3 loop spans 17 amino acids. The CDR3 is CASSLANTGVIQETQYF. Here the CDR3 DNA reads TGTGCCAGCAGCCTGGCCAATACCGGGGTAATCCAAGAGACCCAGTACTTC.

The chain combines TRBV6-2 or TRBV6-3 with TRBJ1-2; D remains unclear. CDR3 length: 14 residues. Trimming took 2 bases from V and 4 from J, leaving 11 bases between them. CDR1 and CDR2 (germline): MNHEY, SVGEGT. The CDR3 reads CASSYPGSFYGYTF. CDR3 coding DNA: TGTGCCAGCAGTTACCCCGGGTCCTTCTATGGCTACACCTTC.

CDR3 DNA sequence: TGTGCCAGTAGGCAATGGGCCTCTGGAAACACCATATATTTT. It codes for CASRQWASGNTIYF. The chain links TRBV19 to TRBJ1-3; D gene ambiguous. The CDR3 is 14 amino acids. V was clipped by 6 bases and J by 0 bases, with 9 bases between them. CDR1 LNHDA and CDR2 SQIVND come from the germline V gene (reference sequence).

A few counts support this clone. The chain is built from TRBV11-1 and TRBJ1-2; 9 bases line up with TRBD1. The CDR3 is 13 amino acids. The germline CDR1 and CDR2 sequences are SGHAT and FQDESV (reference sequence). V shed 5 bases, J shed 4 bases, and the junction held 2 bases outside the gene matches. The CDR3 spells CASSVGQGYGYTF. The CDR3 DNA is TGTGCCAGCAGCGTGGGACAGGGCTATGGCTACACCTTC.

This chain joins TRBV19 and TRBJ2-1, with 9 bases matching TRBD2. Per germline, CDR1 LNHDA and CDR2 SQIVND (reference sequence). CDR3 length equals 13 residues. V lost 8 bases, J lost 12 bases, and 11 bases stayed unmatched. CDR3 coding DNA: TGTGCCAGTGCAGCGGGGGGCCCCCCAGTGCAGTTCTTC. As protein: CASAAGGPPVQFF.

V gene TRBV7-8 combines with J gene TRBJ2-5; no clear D. The CDR3 loop spans 13 amino acids. Germline V gene sequence: CDR1 SGHVS, CDR2 FQNEAQ. Trimming left V 3 bases short and J 2 bases short, with 7 bases between. DNA for the CDR3: TGTGCCAGCAGCTTGGTCAGACAAGAGACCCAGTACTTC. Protein product: CASSLVRQETQYF.

The chain combines TRBV5-1 with TRBJ2-3; perhaps TRBD2 as D (6 bases). V lost 1 base and J lost 2, with 11 bases in between. The V gene's germline CDR1 is SGHRS and CDR2 YFSETQ. The CDR3 spans 15 residues. In DNA, the CDR3 is TGCGCCAGCAGCTTGATCGGCGGGGACACAGATACGCAGTATTTT. It is translated as CASSLIGGDTDTQYF.

This chain links TRBV5-4 with TRBJ2-7; 10 bases match TRBD2. V shed 0 bases and J 5 bases; nucleotides not matched to a gene: 5. The CDR3 length is 15 residues. Per germline, CDR1 SGHNT and CDR2 YYREEE (reference sequence). The CDR3 spells CASSLASGRIDEQYF. DNA of the CDR3: TGTGCCAGCAGCTTGGCTAGCGGGAGAATCGACGAGCAGTACTTC.

The CDR3 bases are TGTGCCAGTAGACGACAGTCCGGGAGGGCCACAGATACGCAGTATTTT. Protein sequence: CASRRQSGRATDTQYF. The rearrangement uses TRBV19 and TRBJ2-3, with 8 bases aligning to TRBD2. The length of the CDR3 is 16 residues. The V and J ends lost 6 bases and 2 bases, in that order; junction bases with no gene match: 10. Germline values: CDR1 LNHDA, CDR2 SQIVND (reference sequence).